This T cell receptor (beta chain) stems from a study of cytomegalovirus exposure and HLA in healthy donors. General study findings and limits: Owing to their indistinguishability, certain V segments, notably TRBV6-2 and TRBV6-3, were excluded.

With respect to this clone: Its matching antigen is unknown.

Primers: 60 Vbeta forward and 13 Jbeta reverse. Some clones are missing from TCRdb's copy, which holds only in-frame ones; the method was immunoSEQ multiplex PCR. This sample has about 150,000 clones; roughly 70% occur once, and the top ten carry about 2%. V lost 2 bases and J lost 2, with 11 bases in between. The CDR3 totals 14 residues. The germline CDR1 and CDR2 sequences are SGDLS and YYNGEE. The V call is TRBV9, the J call TRBJ2-7; TRBD2 might be the D (5 bases). The source of this sequence is a man aged 25 to 40 in good health and CMV-seronegative. What was sequenced was PBMCs. CDR3 amino acids: CASSVGDPPYEQYF. Written as DNA, the CDR3 is TGTGCCAGCAGCGTGGGAGACCCGCCCTACGAGCAGTACTTC.